This T cell receptor (beta chain) was recovered during a study of vaccination and CD4 T cells after COVID-19. This CDR3 has 16 residues. V dropped 0 bases and J dropped 6 bases, with 12 bases sitting between them. Per the germline V gene, CDR1 is LNHNV and CDR2 is YYDKDF (reference sequence). As for treatment: roughly 10-day PBMC culture with coronavirus spike peptide pools or control peptides (ViraFEST assay). An Oncomine TCR Beta short-read assay was used to sequence the DNA from cultured CD4+ T cells. TCRdb fed the PCR reads into MiXCR, producing one record per CDR3 protein. The table includes 15,000 to 20,000 distinct CDR3 sequences, under 70% detected once. Points on this clonotype: What it recognizes is unknown.

The source is a human donor who had recovered from COVID-19. The chain couples TRBV15 to TRBJ1-6; no firm D call. The sample was CD4+ T cells from blood, cultured in vitro. Written as DNA, the CDR3 is TGTGCCACCAGCAGAGATATGGCAACTTCTAATTCACCCCTCCACTTT. This gives the protein CATSRDMATSNSPLHF.